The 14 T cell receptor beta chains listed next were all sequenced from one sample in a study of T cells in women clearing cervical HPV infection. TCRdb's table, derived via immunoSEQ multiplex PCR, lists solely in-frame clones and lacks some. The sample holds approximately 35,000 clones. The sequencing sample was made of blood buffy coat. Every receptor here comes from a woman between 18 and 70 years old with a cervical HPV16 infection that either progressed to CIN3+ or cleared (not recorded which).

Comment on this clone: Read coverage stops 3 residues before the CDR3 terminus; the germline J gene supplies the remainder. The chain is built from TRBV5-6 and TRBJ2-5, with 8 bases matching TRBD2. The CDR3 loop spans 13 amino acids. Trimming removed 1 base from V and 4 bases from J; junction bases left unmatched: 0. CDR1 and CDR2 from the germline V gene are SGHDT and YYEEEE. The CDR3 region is CASSLSGRETQYF. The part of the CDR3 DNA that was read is TGTGCCAGCAGCTTGAGCGGGAGAGAGACC. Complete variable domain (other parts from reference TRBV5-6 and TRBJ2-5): DAGVTQSPTHLIKTRGQQVTLRCSPKSGHDTVSWYQQALGQGPQFIFQYYEEEERQRGNFPDRFSGHQFPNYSSELNVNALLLGDSALYLCASSLSGRETQYFGPGTRLLVL.

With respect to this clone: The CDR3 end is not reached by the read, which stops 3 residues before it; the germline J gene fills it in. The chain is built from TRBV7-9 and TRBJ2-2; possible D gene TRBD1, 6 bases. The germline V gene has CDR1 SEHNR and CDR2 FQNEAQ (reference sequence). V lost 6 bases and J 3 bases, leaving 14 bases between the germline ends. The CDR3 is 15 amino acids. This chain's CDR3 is CASRFRGLDTGELFF. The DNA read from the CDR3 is TGTGCCAGCAGATTCAGGGGATTGGACACCGGGGAG.

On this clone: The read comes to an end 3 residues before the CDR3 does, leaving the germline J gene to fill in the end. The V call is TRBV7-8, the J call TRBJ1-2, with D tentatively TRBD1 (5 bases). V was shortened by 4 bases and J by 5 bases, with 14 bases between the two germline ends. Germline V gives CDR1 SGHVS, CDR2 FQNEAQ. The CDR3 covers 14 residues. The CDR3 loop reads CASSSPPDRYGYTF. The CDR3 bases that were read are TGTGCCAGCAGCTCGCCCCCCGACAGATATGGC.

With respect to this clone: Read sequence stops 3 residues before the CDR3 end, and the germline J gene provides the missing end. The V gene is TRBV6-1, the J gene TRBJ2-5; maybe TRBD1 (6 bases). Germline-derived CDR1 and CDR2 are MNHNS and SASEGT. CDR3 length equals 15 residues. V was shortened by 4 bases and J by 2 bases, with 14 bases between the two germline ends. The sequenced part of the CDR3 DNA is TGTGCCAGCAGTGCGACAGGTTTTAGTCAAGAGACC. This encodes CASSATGFSQET. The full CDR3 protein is CASSATGFSQETQYF.

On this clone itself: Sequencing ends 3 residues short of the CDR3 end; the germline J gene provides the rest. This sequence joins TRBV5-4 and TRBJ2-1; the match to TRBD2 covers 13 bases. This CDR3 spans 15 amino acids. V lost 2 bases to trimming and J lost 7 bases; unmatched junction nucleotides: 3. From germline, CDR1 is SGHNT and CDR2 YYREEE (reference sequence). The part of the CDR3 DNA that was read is TGTGCCAGCAGCTTCGGGACTAGCGGGGCTAATGAG. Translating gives CASSFGTSGANE. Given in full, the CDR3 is CASSFGTSGANEQFF.

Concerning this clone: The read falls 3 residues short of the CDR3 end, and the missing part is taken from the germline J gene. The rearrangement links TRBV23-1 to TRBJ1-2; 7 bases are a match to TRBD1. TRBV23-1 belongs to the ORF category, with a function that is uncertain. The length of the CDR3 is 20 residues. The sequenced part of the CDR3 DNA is TGCGCCAGCAGTCAATCGATAGACAGGGTTCTGCGGGGGGGCTCCTACGAC. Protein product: CASSQSIDRVLRGGSYD. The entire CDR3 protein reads CASSQSIDRVLRGGSYDYTF.

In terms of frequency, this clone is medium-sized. CDR3 DNA, as far as it was read: TGCAGTGCTAGGCCGGGACAGGGATTCAATGAG. Translating it yields CSARPGQGFNE. In full, the CDR3 reads CSARPGQGFNEQFF. The gene calls are TRBV20-1 and TRBJ2-1, with TRBD1 identical over 9 bases. The read ends 3 residues early relative to the CDR3; the germline J gene fills the gap. CDR3 length: 14 residues. CDR1 is DFQATT, CDR2 SNEGSKA, per germline (reference sequence). J lost 6 bases, V lost 3 bases, and 6 bases had no gene match.

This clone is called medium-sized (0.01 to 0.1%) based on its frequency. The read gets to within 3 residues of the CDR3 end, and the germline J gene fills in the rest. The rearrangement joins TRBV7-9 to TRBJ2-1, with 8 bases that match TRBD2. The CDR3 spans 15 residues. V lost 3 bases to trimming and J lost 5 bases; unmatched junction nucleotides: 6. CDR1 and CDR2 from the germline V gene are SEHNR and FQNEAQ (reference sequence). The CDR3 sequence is CASSFSGIGNNEQFF. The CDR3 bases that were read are TGTGCCAGCAGCTTTAGCGGGATTGGTAACAATGAG.

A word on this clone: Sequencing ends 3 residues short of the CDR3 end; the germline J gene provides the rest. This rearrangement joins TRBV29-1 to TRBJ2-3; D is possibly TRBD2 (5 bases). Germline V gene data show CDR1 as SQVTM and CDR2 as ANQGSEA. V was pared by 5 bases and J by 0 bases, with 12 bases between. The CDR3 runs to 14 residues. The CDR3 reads CSVSLGGSTDTQYF. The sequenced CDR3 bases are TGCAGCGTTTCCCTCGGCGGGAGCACAGATACG.

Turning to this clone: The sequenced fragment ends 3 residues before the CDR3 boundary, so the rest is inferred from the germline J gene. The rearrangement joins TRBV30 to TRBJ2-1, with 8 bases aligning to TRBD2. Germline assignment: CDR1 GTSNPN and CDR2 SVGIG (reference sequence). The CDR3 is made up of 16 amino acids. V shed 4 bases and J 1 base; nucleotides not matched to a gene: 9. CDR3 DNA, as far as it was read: TGTGCCTGGATTTCAGGCGGGGGGTGGTCCTACAATGAG. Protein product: CAWISGGGWSYNE. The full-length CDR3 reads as CAWISGGGWSYNEQFF.

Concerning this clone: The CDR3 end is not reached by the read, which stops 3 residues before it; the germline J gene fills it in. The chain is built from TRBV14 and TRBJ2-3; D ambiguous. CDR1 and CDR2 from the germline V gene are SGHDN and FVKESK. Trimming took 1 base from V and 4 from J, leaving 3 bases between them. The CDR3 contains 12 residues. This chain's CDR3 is CASSQVADTQYF. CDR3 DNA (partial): TGTGCCAGCAGCCAAGTAGCAGATACG.

The CDR3 DNA, read in part, is TGTGCCAGCAGTGCGGGACAGGATAAGGAAAAA. Translated, it gives CASSAGQDKEK. The CDR3 reads in full as CASSAGQDKEKLFF. The V gene is TRBV2, the J gene TRBJ1-4; TRBD1 aligns across 8 bases. The read gets to within 3 residues of the CDR3 end, and the germline J gene fills in the rest. The CDR3 is 14 amino acids. V gave up 4 bases and J gave up 8 bases; unmatched junction bases: 6. From germline, CDR1 is SNHLY and CDR2 FYNNEI.

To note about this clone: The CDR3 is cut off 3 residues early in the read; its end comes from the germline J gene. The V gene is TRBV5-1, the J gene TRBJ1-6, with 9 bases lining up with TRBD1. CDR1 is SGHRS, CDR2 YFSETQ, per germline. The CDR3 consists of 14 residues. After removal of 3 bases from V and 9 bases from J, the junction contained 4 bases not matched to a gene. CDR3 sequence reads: CASSSGQGSSPLHF. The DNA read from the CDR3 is TGCGCCAGCAGCTCGGGACAGGGAAGTTCACCC.

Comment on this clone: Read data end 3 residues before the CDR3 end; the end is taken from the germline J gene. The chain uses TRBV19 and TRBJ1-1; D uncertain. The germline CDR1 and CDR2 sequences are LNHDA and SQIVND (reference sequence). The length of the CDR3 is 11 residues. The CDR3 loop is CASRIIREAFF. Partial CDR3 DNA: TGTGCCAGTAGGATTATAAGGGAA.